This T cell receptor (beta chain) was identified during a study of spatial heterogeneity in lung cancer. On the study more broadly: Detection consistently captured more beta-chain sequences than alpha-chain sequences. The study observed each unique TCR and UMI combination more than ten times on average in raw reads.

All TCR cDNA molecules were individually tagged with a unique molecular identifier. TCRdb used MiXCR to reprocess the 5' RACE reads, holding one entry per CDR3 protein. The sample holds roughly 70,000 distinct CDR3 sequences, 10% to 15% seen once. This CDR3 has 15 amino acids. Germline V CDR1 and CDR2: LGHNA, YNFKEQ. V dropped 8 bases and J dropped 4; count of bases not matched to a gene: 11. Time point noted: sample taken at primary tumor resection. Sequencing of whole RNA from tumor, nontumor lung or frozen PBMC involved no sorting. Donation came from some 73 patients with untreated early-stage non-small cell lung cancer.

The clonotype originates from a male donor with early-stage non-small cell lung cancer. The J gene is TRBJ1-3, the V gene TRBV4-2, with 7 bases that match TRBD1. The specimen was PBMCs, collected at surgery. The chain's CDR3 is CASQGRGYSGNTIYF. DNA for the CDR3: TGTGCCAGCCAGGGCAGGGGGTATTCAGGAAACACCATATATTTT.